This entry lists 22 T cell receptor beta chains sequenced from one sample in a study of T cells in Graves' hyperthyroidism and ophthalmopathy. The CDR3 regions of TCR beta were amplified from RNA transcripts. The primer set for the first-round RT-PCR of the TCR CDR3 was HTBI. In TCRdb, the multiplex PCR reads were re-called with MiXCR into one record per CDR3 protein. This sample yields roughly 510,000 distinct CDR3 sequences, of which roughly 20% are seen a single time; around 27% belongs to the top ten. The sample comprised blood. These receptor sequences come from a man aged 18 to 29 with Graves' hyperthyroidism.

The sample holds many counts of this clonotype. This chain uses TRBV28 with TRBJ1-1, with no clear D. V lost 2 bases and J lost 0, with 7 bases in between. The CDR3 is 14 residues long. CDR1 and CDR2 (germline): MDHEN, SYDVKM. The chain's CDR3 is CASSLRRLNTEAFF. The CDR3 DNA follows: TGTGCCAGCAGTTTAAGGAGGTTGAACACTGAAGCTTTCTTT. The full variable domain, in which reference TRBV28 and TRBJ1-1 provide the parts outside the CDR3, is DVKVTQSSRYLVKRTGEKVFLECVQDMDHENMFWYRQDPGLGLRLIYFSYDVKMKEKGDIPEGYSVSREKKERFSLILESASTNQTSMYLCASSLRRLNTEAFFGQGTRLTVV.

This rearrangement joins TRBV12-3 or TRBV12-4 to TRBJ1-2, with TRBD1 matching over 7 bases. Trimming took 8 bases from V and 4 from J; bases not matched to a gene: 7. The CDR3 is 13 residues long. In DNA form, the CDR3 reads TGTGCCAGCCGTGCCAGGGGGGTCTATGGCTACACCTTC. Translated: CASRARGVYGYTF.

The rearrangement uses TRBV20-1 and TRBJ1-2; TRBD1 might be the D (6 bases). The ends were cut back, 5 bases at V and 1 base at J, with 8 bases in the middle. The germline V gene encodes CDR1 DFQATT and CDR2 SNEGSKA (reference sequence). The CDR3 covers 12 residues. In DNA, the CDR3 is TGCAGTGCTTGGACAGATAACTATGGCTACACCTTC. This encodes CSAWTDNYGYTF.

CDR3 sequence: CASRGLGSWYF. DNA for the CDR3: TGTGCCAGCAGGGGCCTAGGTTCATGGTACTTC. The chain uses TRBV28 and TRBJ2-7; D gene unclear. CDR1 and CDR2 (germline): MDHEN, SYDVKM. The CDR3 is made up of 11 amino acids. Trimming shortened V by 6 bases and J by 12 bases, and 15 bases separated the two germline ends.

The chain recombines TRBV12-3 or TRBV12-4 with TRBJ2-7; 7 bases map to TRBD1. This CDR3 is built from 17 residues. V gave up 1 base and J gave up 3 bases; unmatched junction bases: 12. CDR3 bases: TGTGCCAGCAGTTTAGGCCCTGGGGACAGAGAGCTCTACGAGCAGTACTTC. Its protein product is CASSLGPGDRELYEQYF.

This clonotype has more than one count but fewer than ten. The gene calls are TRBV7-6 and TRBJ1-4; 7 bases line up with TRBD1. J lost 3 bases, V lost 6 bases, and 1 base had no gene match. Germline V gene sequence: CDR1 SGHVS, CDR2 FNYEAQ. The CDR3 has 13 amino acids. The CDR3 DNA follows: TGTGCCAGCAGGGGGACAGCTAATGAAAAACTGTTTTTT. Its protein is CASRGTANEKLFF.

Details on this clonotype: Germline and junction disagree at one end, which may indicate a read error. This sequence joins TRBV10-3 and TRBJ2-4, with a weak D call TRBD2 (5 bases). The germline CDR1 and CDR2 sequences are ENHRY and SYGVKD. The CDR3 spans 16 residues. The CDR3 is CAISDRADLAKNIKYF. CDR3 DNA sequence: TGTGCCATCAGTGATAGAGCGGACCTAGCCAAAAACATTAAGTACTTC.

This clonotype was observed many times. The chain is built from TRBV6-5 and TRBJ1-1; D is ambiguous. The CDR3 is made up of 14 amino acids. Trimming took 2 bases from V and 1 from J, leaving 8 bases between them. CDR1 and CDR2 (germline): MNHEY, SVGAGI. The CDR3 DNA reads TGTGCCAGCAGTTACGGACGGAAGAACACTGAAGCTTTCTTT. Amino acids: CASSYGRKNTEAFF.

In this sample, this clonotype turned up many times. This chain uses TRBV6-5 with TRBJ1-5, with D possibly being TRBD1 (6 bases). Trimming removed 6 bases at V and 0 bases at J, with 21 bases between. The CDR3 contains 18 residues. Germline V gene sequence: CDR1 MNHEY, CDR2 SVGAGI. The CDR3 spells CASRRAVGLTGSNQPQHF. DNA for the CDR3: TGTGCCAGCAGGAGGGCTGTGGGCTTGACAGGTAGCAATCAGCCCCAGCATTTT.

This clonotype has a count of ten or more. The chain uses TRBV19 and TRBJ1-3; possible D gene TRBD1, 6 bases. Trimming took 7 bases from V and 4 from J, leaving 11 bases between them. Germline CDR1 reads LNHDA; CDR2 reads SQIVND (reference sequence). The CDR3 length is 13 residues. As DNA, the CDR3 is TGTGCCAGTAAGGACAGACTCGGAAACACCATATATTTT. Its protein product is CASKDRLGNTIYF.

The rearrangement joins TRBV5-1 to TRBJ2-2, with TRBD2 identical over 7 bases. The CDR3 extends over 16 amino acids. Germline loops: CDR1 SGHRS, CDR2 YFSETQ. Trimming cost V 2 bases and J 1 base; bases outside gene matches: 5. The CDR3 DNA sequence: TGCGCCAGCAGCTTACGTGCGGGGGTGAACACCGGGGAGCTGTTTTTT. This translates into CASSLRAGVNTGELFF.

At least ten counts were recorded for this clonotype. This rearrangement joins TRBV6-5 to TRBJ2-5; D is possibly TRBD1 or TRBD2 (5 bases each). The V and J ends lost 2 bases and 7 bases respectively, with 11 bases between them. CDR3 size: 13 residues. Germline loops: CDR1 MNHEY, CDR2 SVGAGI. The CDR3 region is CASSYGGLGTQYF. CDR3 bases: TGTGCCAGCAGTTACGGGGGTTTGGGGACCCAGTACTTC.

This clonotype was counted at least ten times. The genes are TRBV7-2 and TRBJ1-2; possibly TRBD1 for D (5 bases). V lost 0 bases and J 2 bases, leaving 13 bases between the germline ends. Germline CDR1 is SGHTA and CDR2 is FQGNSA. The CDR3 contains 16 residues. The CDR3: CASSLAFRTLNYGYTF. The CDR3 DNA follows: TGTGCCAGCAGCTTAGCCTTCCGGACACTAAACTATGGCTACACCTTC. The complete variable domain, with remaining parts taken from reference TRBV7-2 and TRBJ1-2, reads GAGVSQSPSNKVTEKGKDVELRCDPISGHTALYWYRQSLGQGLEFLIYFQGNSAPDKSGLPSDRFSAERTGGSVSTLTIQRTQQEDSAVYLCASSLAFRTLNYGYTFGSGTRLTVV.

This clonotype was seen many times. CDR3: CASSLYGSYEQYF. The CDR3 DNA sequence: TGTGCCAGCAGTTTATACGGATCCTACGAGCAGTACTTC. This rearrangement joins TRBV28 to TRBJ2-7; no firm D call. The CDR3 has 13 residues. Per the germline V gene, CDR1 is MDHEN and CDR2 is SYDVKM. Trimming took 1 base from V and 1 from J, leaving 5 bases between them. Filled out from reference TRBV28 and TRBJ2-7, the complete variable domain reads DVKVTQSSRYLVKRTGEKVFLECVQDMDHENMFWYRQDPGLGLRLIYFSYDVKMKEKGDIPEGYSVSREKKERFSLILESASTNQTSMYLCASSLYGSYEQYFGPGTRLTVT.

This clonotype appeared many times. The chain uses TRBV20-1 and TRBJ1-1, with no clear D. V lost 0 bases and J 5 bases, leaving 7 bases between the germline ends. The CDR3 has 12 residues. In germline, CDR1 is DFQATT, CDR2 SNEGSKA (reference sequence). For the CDR3, the DNA is TGCAGTGCTAGAGAAGGTATGACTGAAGCTTTCTTT. Residues: CSAREGMTEAFF.

This chain uses TRBV5-6 with TRBJ1-1, with D possibly TRBD1 on 5 matching bases. Looked up from germline, CDR1 is SGHDT and CDR2 is YYEEEE. CDR3 size: 13 residues. Trimming took 6 bases from V and 6 from J, leaving 15 bases between them. In DNA form, the CDR3 reads TGTGCCAGCAACCTCAGGGCGATGCCTGAAGCTTTCTTT. Protein: CASNLRAMPEAFF.

Points on this clonotype: Germline is not matched at one junction end, which may reflect a read error. The V gene is TRBV7-8, the J gene TRBJ1-5; tentatively, D is TRBD1 (5 bases). There are 14 residues in the CDR3. Germline CDR1 and CDR2: SGHVS and FQNEAQ. The CDR3 region is CANSLAGSNQPQHF. CDR3 DNA sequence: TGTGCCAACAGCTTAGCAGGGTCCAATCAGCCCCAGCATTTT. Based on the CDR3 plus reference TRBV7-8 and TRBJ1-5, the full variable domain is GAGVSQSPRYKVAKRGQDVALRCDPISGHVSLFWYQQALGQGPEFLTYFQNEAQLDKSGLPSDRFFAERPEGSVSTLKIQRTQQEDSAVYLCANSLAGSNQPQHFGDGTRLSIL.

This clonotype was seen many times. The chain joins TRBV28 to TRBJ1-1; 7 nucleotides align to TRBD1. Losses at the gene ends were 5 bases for V and 3 bases for J; bases not matched to a gene: 6. Germline-derived CDR1 and CDR2 are MDHEN and SYDVKM. CDR3 length: 14 amino acids. The CDR3 region is CASSVEGAYTEAFF. The CDR3 region has the DNA TGTGCCAGCAGTGTGGAGGGGGCTTACACTGAAGCTTTCTTT.

This clonotype showed up many times. CDR3 sequence (DNA): TGTGCCAGCACACGGACAGGGAACTATGGCTACACCTTC. Translated, it gives CASTRTGNYGYTF. The rearrangement uses TRBV25-1 and TRBJ1-2; 8 nucleotides align to TRBD1. J gave up 2 bases and V 7 bases, and 3 bases lay outside the gene matches. Germline-derived CDR1 and CDR2 are MGHDK and SYGVNS. CDR3 length: 13 residues.

This clonotype was seen a handful of times. The V call is TRBV28, the J call TRBJ2-5, with D tentatively TRBD1 (6 bases). The CDR3 length is 15 residues. Germline CDR1 and CDR2: MDHEN and SYDVKM. Trimming removed 5 bases from V and 3 bases from J, with 16 bases in between. CDR3 nucleotides: TGTGCCAGCAGTCCAACGACAGGCTCCGAAGAGACCCAGTACTTC. Translation: CASSPTTGSEETQYF. The variable domain in full, completed from reference TRBV28 and TRBJ2-5, reads DVKVTQSSRYLVKRTGEKVFLECVQDMDHENMFWYRQDPGLGLRLIYFSYDVKMKEKGDIPEGYSVSREKKERFSLILESASTNQTSMYLCASSPTTGSEETQYFGPGTRLLVL.

The V and J genes are TRBV6-1 and TRBJ2-7; D remains ambiguous. V shed 2 bases and J shed 1 base, with 6 bases lying between them. Per germline, CDR1 MNHNS and CDR2 SASEGT. CDR3 length: 13 amino acids. The CDR3 nucleotides are TGTGCCAGCAGTGAATCCCAGTCCTACGAGCAGTACTTC. It codes for CASSESQSYEQYF.

Remarks on this clonotype: The germline gene is not matched at one end of the junction; a read error may be the cause. The chain links TRBV6-1 to TRBJ2-5; D might be TRBD2 (5 bases). CDR3 length equals 14 residues. The V gene's germline CDR1 is MNHNS and CDR2 SASEGT. This CDR3 is CASSTRRGQETKYF. DNA for the CDR3: TGTGCCAGCAGTACCCGGCGAGGGCAAGAGACCAAGTACTTC.